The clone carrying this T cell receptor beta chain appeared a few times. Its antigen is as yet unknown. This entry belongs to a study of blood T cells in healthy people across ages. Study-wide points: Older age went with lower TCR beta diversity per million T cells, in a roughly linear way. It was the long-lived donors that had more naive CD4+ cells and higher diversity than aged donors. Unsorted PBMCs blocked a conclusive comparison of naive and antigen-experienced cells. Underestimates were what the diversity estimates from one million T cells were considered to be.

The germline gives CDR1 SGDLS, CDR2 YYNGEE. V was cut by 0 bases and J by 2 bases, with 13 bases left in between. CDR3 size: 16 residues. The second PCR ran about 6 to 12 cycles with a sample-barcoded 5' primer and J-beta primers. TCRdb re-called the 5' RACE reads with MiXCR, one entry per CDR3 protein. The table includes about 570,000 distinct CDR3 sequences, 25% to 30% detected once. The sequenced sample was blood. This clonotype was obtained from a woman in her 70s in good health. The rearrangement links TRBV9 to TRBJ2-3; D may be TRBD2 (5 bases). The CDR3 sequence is CASSVGGSPPTDTQYF. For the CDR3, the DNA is TGTGCCAGCAGCGTAGGAGGGTCCCCCCCCACAGATACGCAGTATTTT. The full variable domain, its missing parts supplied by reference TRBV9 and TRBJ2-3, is DSGVTQTPKHLITATGQRVTLRCSPRSGDLSVYWYQQSLDQGLQFLIQYYNGEERAKGNILERFSAQQFPDLHSELNLSSLELGDSALYFCASSVGGSPPTDTQYFGPGTRLTVL.